This paragraph reports one T cell receptor beta chain. The target of this receptor is not known. Base-call qualities are not available, and no considerably larger clone is one nucleotide away. The immunoSEQ Assay, a bias-controlled multiplex PCR, was used to amplify TCRbeta CDR3 regions from genomic DNA. The original pipeline was this. Nucleated cell counts per sample were estimated from amplification of reference gene primers within the assay. To quantify the absolute abundance of each unique TCRbeta CDR3 rearrangement, sequence reads were collapsed and filtered. For each sample, productive Simpson clonality was calculated by taking the square root of Simpson's diversity index across productive rearrangements. The clones in this table, taken by TCRdb from immuneACCESS, are in-frame only. Not every clone is retained; where verified, under half of the shortfall comes from an unresolved V gene, and the cause of the rest is unknown. For V, J and clone size, that table is used; D and trimming come from the DNA. The sample contains roughly 84,000 clones, approximately 80% of them found a single time. The ten top clones hold 15% to 17% of the sample.

Reading the germline V gene gives CDR1 SGHTA and CDR2 FQGNSA. The junction carries 10 bases between V and J, which are trimmed by 1 base and 7 bases respectively. The CDR3 numbers 13 residues from cysteine through phenylalanine. Kept here is only the CDR3 DNA, which spans 39 bases and is read in frame from base 1. This record comes from a study of blood T cell repertoires in COVID-19 (dated by TCRdb to about 2020). About the full investigation: Collaborator samples came from the United States, Italy and Spain and covered acute and convalescent phases of COVID-19. The material from the prospective study consisted of cDNA or gDNA derived from T cells, B-cell-depleted T cells, or PBMCs. Subjects who had been exposed to COVID-19, were actively infected with it, or had recovered from it provided the deeply sampled blood TCRbeta repertoires that made up the dataset. A freely available public database, intended as a resource for researchers studying the immune response to SARS-CoV-2, is where the repertoires were released. Samples were obtained from the ongoing ImmuneRACE study (first 160 participants) and from about 1,300 subjects provided by 6 global collaborators. A de-identified subject ID, COVID-19 status, age in years and sex were almost always included in the sample metadata. Where HLA class I and class II types were available, the types were taken from metadata supplied by the sample provider, not from assay-based typing. Overall study results and their limits: Clinical and demographic metadata were provided uncurated, with the amount varying by source and participant.

Whole blood was collected in K2EDTA tubes by collaborating institutions according to the institutions' own protocols. Collaborator samples were shipped for TCRbeta analysis as frozen whole blood, isolated PBMCs, or DNA extracted from either sample type. The TCR originated in an elderly woman with acute or convalescent COVID-19. Material for sequencing was peripheral blood. The rearrangement combines TRBV7-2 with TRBJ1-2; too little of a D gene remains to name it. The DNA sequence reads TGTGCCAGCAGCTTAGACTCACGAGGTGGCTACACCTTC. This gives the protein CASSLDSRGGYTF.